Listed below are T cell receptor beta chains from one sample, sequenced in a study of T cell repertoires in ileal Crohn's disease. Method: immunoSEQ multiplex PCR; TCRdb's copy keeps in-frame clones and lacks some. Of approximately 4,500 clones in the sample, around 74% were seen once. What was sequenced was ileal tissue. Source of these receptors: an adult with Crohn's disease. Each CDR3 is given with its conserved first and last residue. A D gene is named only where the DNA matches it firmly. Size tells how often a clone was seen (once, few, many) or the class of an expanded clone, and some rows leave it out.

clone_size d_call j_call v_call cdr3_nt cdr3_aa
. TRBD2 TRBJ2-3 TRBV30 TGTGCCTGGAGTGTACTGCGAGCGGGGGCCCCCACAGATACGCAGTATTTT CAWSVLRAGAPTDTQYF
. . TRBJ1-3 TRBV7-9 TGTGCCAGCAGCGAAGCCGACACCCAGGGATATTTT CASSEADTQGYF
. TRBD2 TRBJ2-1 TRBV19 TGTGCCAGTAGAGAACTAGCGGGAGCATACAATGAGCAGTTCTTC CASRELAGAYNEQFF
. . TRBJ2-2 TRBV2 TGTGCCAGCAGATTGGGACACCGGAACACCGGGGAGCTGTTTTTT CASRLGHRNTGELFF
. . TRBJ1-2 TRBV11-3 TGTGCCAGCAGCCTCGGCGGGGTGCACTATGGCTACACCTTC CASSLGGVHYGYTF
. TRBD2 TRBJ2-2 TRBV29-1 TGCAGCGTAAAGACTAGCGGGAACACCGGGGAGCTGTTTTTT CSVKTSGNTGELFF
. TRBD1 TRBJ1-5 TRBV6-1 TGTGCCAGCGGTTTGGACAGGGACCGGCCCCAGCATTTT CASGLDRDRPQHF
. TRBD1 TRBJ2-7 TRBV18 TGTGTCAGCTCACCGGGACAGGGGAACTACGAGCAGTACTTC CVSSPGQGNYEQYF
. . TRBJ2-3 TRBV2 TGTGCCAGCAGTGAAAGCTGGAGCACAGATACGCAGTATTTT CASSESWSTDTQYF
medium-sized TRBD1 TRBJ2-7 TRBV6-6 TGTGCCAGCACCCCACCGGGACAGGGGGACGAGCAGTACTTC CASTPPGQGDEQYF
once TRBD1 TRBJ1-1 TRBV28 TGTGCCAGCAGAACCCCGGGCAGGGGGCGGAACACTGAAGCTTTCTTT CASRTPGRGRNTEAFF
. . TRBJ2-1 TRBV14 TGTGCCAGCAGCCATTCCATCTACGATGAGCAGTTCTTC CASSHSIYDEQFF
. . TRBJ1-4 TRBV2 TGTGCCAGCAGTGTAACTAGTCGACGGTCAACTAATGAAAAACTGTTTTTT CASSVTSRRSTNEKLFF
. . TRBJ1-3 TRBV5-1 TGCGCCAGCAGCCCCCAGGGGTACTCTGGAAACACCATATATTTT CASSPQGYSGNTIYF
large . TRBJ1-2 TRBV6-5 TGTGCCAGCGGGTGGGGAGGGAATCTGGCCTATGGCTACACCTTC CASGWGGNLAYGYTF
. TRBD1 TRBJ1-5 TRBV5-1 TGCGCGAGCAAGCTTAGGACAGGGGGGGATCAGCCCCAGCATTTT CASKLRTGGDQPQHF
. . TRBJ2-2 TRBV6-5 TGTGCCAGCAATCCCGGGAACACCGGGGAGCTGTTTTTT CASNPGNTGELFF
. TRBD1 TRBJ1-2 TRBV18 TGTGCCAGCTCACCAACTGCGACGGGACAGTATGGCTACACCTTC CASSPTATGQYGYTF
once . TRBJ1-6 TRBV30 TGTGCCTGGCGACCCGGCGGTTATAATTCACCCCTCCACTTT CAWRPGGYNSPLHF
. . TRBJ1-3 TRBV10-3 TGTGCCATCAGGGAAGGAGGCAGCTCTGGAAACACCATATATTTT CAIREGGSSGNTIYF
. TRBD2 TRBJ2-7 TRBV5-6 TGTGCCAGCAGCCTCGCGGGGGGGGCCGCTGGTTACGAGCAGTACTTC CASSLAGGAAGYEQYF
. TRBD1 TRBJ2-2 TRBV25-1 TGTGCCAGCTGGACAGGTGGAACCGGGGAGCTGTTTTTT CASWTGGTGELFF
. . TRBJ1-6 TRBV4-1 TGCGCCAGCAGCCAATCCAGGGGATATAATTCACCCCTCCACTTT CASSQSRGYNSPLHF
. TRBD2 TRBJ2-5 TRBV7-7 TGTGCTAGCAGCTTTAGTGGAGCGGGGGGGCAAGAGACCCAGTACTTC CASSFSGAGGQETQYF
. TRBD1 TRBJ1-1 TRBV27 TGTGCCAGCAGTCCTTGGACAGGGGTCAATGAAGCTTTCTTT CASSPWTGVNEAFF
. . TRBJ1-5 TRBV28 TGTGCCAGCATGGGAGGAAATCAGCCCCAGCATTTT CASMGGNQPQHF
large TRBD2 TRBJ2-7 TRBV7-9 TGTGCCAGCAGCCGAGGGACTAGTGTCTCCTACGAGCAGTACTTC CASSRGTSVSYEQYF
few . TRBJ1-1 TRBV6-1 TGTGCCAGTTTTTACGCCAGAAACACTGAAGCTTTCTTT CASFYARNTEAFF
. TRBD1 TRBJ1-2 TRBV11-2 TGTGCCAGCAGCTCACAGGGGGCGGTTCACTATGGCTACACCTTC CASSSQGAVHYGYTF
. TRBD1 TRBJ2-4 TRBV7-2 TGTGCCAGCAGCCTACACAGGGGAAACATTCAGTACTTC CASSLHRGNIQYF
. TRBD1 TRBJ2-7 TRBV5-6 TGTGCCAGCAGCTTTCGGTCTGACAGGGCCTACGAGCAGTACTTC CASSFRSDRAYEQYF
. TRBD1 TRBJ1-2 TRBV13 TGTGCCAGCAGCGCTAATAGAAAGGGACAGTACTATGGCTACACCTTC CASSANRKGQYYGYTF
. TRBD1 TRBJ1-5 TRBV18 TGTGCCAGCTCACCACAGGGGGCAGGGCAGCCCCAGCATTTT CASSPQGAGQPQHF
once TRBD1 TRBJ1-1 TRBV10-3 TGTGCCATCAGCCCCCCCGGGACAGGCAACACTGAAGCTTTCTTT CAISPPGTGNTEAFF
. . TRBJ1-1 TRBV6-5 TGTGCCAGTCGGCGGGGCACTGAAGCTTTCTTT CASRRGTEAFF
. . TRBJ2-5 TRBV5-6 TGTGCCAGCAGCTTGGAAAGTTTTGAGCAGTACTTC CASSLESFEQYF
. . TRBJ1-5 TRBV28 TGTGCCAGCAGGTGGGCAGGTGTCAATCAGCCCCAGCATTTT CASRWAGVNQPQHF
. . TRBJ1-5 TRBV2 TGTGCCAGCACCGGCCTGAGAGACACGTCCAGCAATCAGCCCCAGCATTTT CASTGLRDTSSNQPQHF
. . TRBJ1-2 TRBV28 TGTGCCAGCAGGACACCACAGGGCCTCTATGGCTACACCTTC CASRTPQGLYGYTF
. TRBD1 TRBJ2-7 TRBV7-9 TGTGCCAGCAGCGTACGGACAGGGGGGCTCGAGCAGTACTTC CASSVRTGGLEQYF
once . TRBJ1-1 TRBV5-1 TGCGCCAGCAGAGCGCAGGGCTTGGAAACTGAAGCTTTCTTT CASRAQGLETEAFF
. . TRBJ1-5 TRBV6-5 TGTGCCAGCAGCCCCGCGGGTTTCAATCAGCCCCAGCATTTT CASSPAGFNQPQHF
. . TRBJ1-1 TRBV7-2 TGTGCCAGCAGCTTGCAGGAGAACACTGAAGCTTTCTTT CASSLQENTEAFF
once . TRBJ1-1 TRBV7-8 TGTGCCAGCAGCGGCAGGGGAAACACTGAAGCTTTCTTT CASSGRGNTEAFF
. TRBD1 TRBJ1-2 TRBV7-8 TGTGCCAGCAGCTTAGGGGACAGCCTCTATGGCTACACCTTC CASSLGDSLYGYTF